One and the same sample provided the 21 T cell receptor beta chains below, sequenced in a study of neurological immune-mediated disorders. TCRdb passed the 5' RACE reads through MiXCR, listing each CDR3 protein once. The sample includes about 55,000 distinct CDR3 sequences, over 3.5% of them seen just once. The sequenced sample consisted of CD4+ T cells from blood. These receptors came from a woman aged 40 to 55 with multiple sclerosis.

This clonotype was observed many times. The chain links TRBV6-6 to TRBJ1-5; D not resolved. Trimming stripped 2 bases from V and 0 bases from J, with 8 bases between. Germline CDR1 MNHNY, CDR2 SVGAGI (reference sequence). The length of the CDR3 is 15 residues. CDR3 protein: CASSYRESSNQPQHF. The DNA for the CDR3 is TGTGCCAGCAGTTACAGGGAGTCTAGCAATCAGCCCCAGCATTTT.

This clonotype was observed at least ten times. This rearrangement joins TRBV20-1 to TRBJ2-7, with D possibly being TRBD1 or TRBD2 (5 bases each). CDR3 length: 14 amino acids. Deletions cut 0 bases from V and 4 bases from J, with 13 bases between. In germline, CDR1 is DFQATT, CDR2 SNEGSKA (reference sequence). The CDR3 sequence: CSARDSGTAYEQYF. CDR3 coding DNA: TGCAGTGCTAGAGATTCAGGGACGGCATACGAGCAGTACTTC.

V is TRBV20-1 and J is TRBJ2-2, with 10 bases identical to TRBD2. Unmatched junction bases numbered 6, after V lost 2 bases and J lost 6 bases. There are 15 residues in the CDR3. Looked up from germline, CDR1 is DFQATT and CDR2 is SNEGSKA (reference sequence). The CDR3 spells CSARSGGADAGELFF. The DNA of the CDR3 is TGCAGTGCTAGAAGCGGGGGGGCCGATGCCGGGGAGCTGTTTTTT.

This clonotype was observed many times. For the CDR3, the DNA is TGTGCCAGCAGTGTTCGATTACGGACAGATACGCAGTATTTT. It encodes CASSVRLRTDTQYF. V and J are TRBV2 and TRBJ2-3; D ambiguous. This CDR3 is built from 14 residues. Per germline, CDR1 SNHLY and CDR2 FYNNEI. Trimming took off 4 bases at V and 3 bases at J, with 11 bases between the two ends.

This clonotype was seen at least ten times. The chain recombines TRBV9 with TRBJ2-7, with a possible D match to TRBD2 (6 bases). The CDR3 is 15 amino acids. Germline V lookup: CDR1 SGDLS, CDR2 YYNGEE. Trimming shortened V by 2 bases and J by 0 bases, and 12 bases separated the two germline ends. This CDR3 is CASSVRGLSSYEQYF. Written as DNA, the CDR3 is TGTGCCAGCAGCGTCCGGGGACTTAGCTCCTACGAGCAGTACTTC.

This clonotype was counted at least ten times. The chain combines TRBV12-3 or TRBV12-4 with TRBJ1-5; no definite D call. V lost 3 bases to trimming and J lost 13 bases, with 10 bases between them. CDR3 length equals 11 residues. The CDR3 is CASSLGLGQHF. CDR3 DNA sequence: TGTGCCAGCAGTTTGGGATTGGGGCAGCATTTT.

At least ten counts were recorded for this clonotype. The chain links TRBV5-1 to TRBJ2-3; 7 nucleotides line up with TRBD2. The junction had 9 bases not matched to a gene; V was cut back by 3 bases and J by 5 bases. There are 15 residues in the CDR3. Germline CDR1 reads SGHRS; CDR2 reads YFSETQ. The CDR3 DNA sequence: TGCGCCAGCAGCTCTCGGGGAGGGCGGGAAGATACGCAGTATTTT. It codes for CASSSRGGREDTQYF.

In its sample, this clonotype was seen many times. The chain links TRBV29-1 to TRBJ2-3, with D perhaps TRBD1 or TRBD2 (6 bases each). Trimming removed 1 base at V and 4 bases at J, with 9 bases between. CDR1 is SQVTM, CDR2 ANQGSEA, per germline. This CDR3 has 13 residues. The CDR3: CSVEGRGADTQYF. DNA of the CDR3: TGCAGCGTTGAAGGGAGGGGGGCAGATACGCAGTATTTT.

This clonotype was counted ten times or more. V is TRBV11-2 and J is TRBJ1-1; D is uncertain. CDR1 is SGHAT, CDR2 FQNNGV, per germline. V lost 2 bases, J lost 1 base, and 5 bases lay in between. The CDR3 contains 13 residues. The CDR3 is CASSLSQNTEAFF. As DNA, the CDR3 is TGTGCCAGCAGCTTAAGCCAGAACACTGAAGCTTTCTTT.

This clonotype appeared many times. The J gene is TRBJ2-3, the V gene TRBV20-1; 8 bases agree with TRBD2. Germline trimming cut 1 base from V and 6 bases from J; bases unmatched to any gene: 9. The CDR3 contains 15 residues. The V gene's germline CDR1 is DFQATT and CDR2 SNEGSKA (reference sequence). CDR3 sequence reads: CSARGGRGGPDTQYF. The CDR3 DNA reads TGCAGTGCTAGAGGAGGTCGGGGGGGGCCCGATACGCAGTATTTT.

The table lists this clonotype with many counts. CDR3 nucleotide sequence: TGTGCCAGCAGCTTAACGGGCGACGTCTATGGCTACACCTTC. Protein sequence: CASSLTGDVYGYTF. The chain employs TRBV7-2 and TRBJ1-2, with no clear D. The germline V and J ends were trimmed by 2 bases and 4 bases, with 11 bases remaining between them. Germline loops: CDR1 SGHTA, CDR2 FQGNSA. There are 14 residues in the CDR3. Drawing the rest from reference TRBV7-2 and TRBJ1-2, the complete variable domain is GAGVSQSPSNKVTEKGKDVELRCDPISGHTALYWYRQSLGQGLEFLIYFQGNSAPDKSGLPSDRFSAERTGGSVSTLTIQRTQQEDSAVYLCASSLTGDVYGYTFGSGTRLTVV.

This clonotype was counted at least ten times. The chain combines TRBV5-1 with TRBJ2-7; 7 bases align to TRBD1. V lost 4 bases, J lost 3 bases, and 4 bases stayed unmatched. Germline values: CDR1 SGHRS, CDR2 YFSETQ. There are 13 residues in the CDR3. The CDR3 nucleotides are TGCGCCAGCAGCGTCCGGGACAGCTACGAGCAGTACTTC. Protein sequence: CASSVRDSYEQYF.

This clonotype was detected ten times or more. Here the CDR3 reads CSVGTGKGTEAFF. The CDR3, as DNA: TGCAGCGTCGGGACAGGGAAGGGGACTGAAGCTTTCTTT. The chain couples TRBV29-1 to TRBJ1-1, with 9 positions matching TRBD1. Trimming removed 6 bases from V and 5 bases from J; junction bases left unmatched: 7. The germline gives CDR1 SQVTM, CDR2 ANQGSEA. There are 13 residues in the CDR3.

This clonotype was observed many times. This chain uses TRBV7-2 with TRBJ2-1, with 10 bases that match TRBD2. V shed 3 bases and J 4 bases; nucleotides not matched to a gene: 3. This CDR3 region has 15 residues. Germline V gives CDR1 SGHTA, CDR2 FQGNSA. CDR3 DNA: TGTGCCAGCAGCTTCTTGACTAGCGGGTACAATGAGCAGTTCTTC. This gives the protein CASSFLTSGYNEQFF.

This chain links TRBV9 with TRBJ2-1, with D possibly matching TRBD2 (7 bases). Trimming stripped 5 bases from V and 4 bases from J, with 16 bases between. Germline assignment: CDR1 SGDLS and CDR2 YYNGEE. This CDR3 has 15 residues. The CDR3 region is CASSPLGGAYNEQFF. The CDR3 DNA reads as TGTGCCAGCAGTCCCCTAGGGGGGGCTTACAATGAGCAGTTCTTC.

Many counts were recorded for this clonotype. J is TRBJ1-1 and V is TRBV20-1, with D uncertain. V lost 3 bases and J 4 bases, leaving 9 bases between the germline ends. Germline V lookup: CDR1 DFQATT, CDR2 SNEGSKA (reference sequence). This CDR3 has 12 amino acids. CDR3 nucleotides: TGCAGTGCTAGCGTCGTCAGCACTGAAGCTTTCTTT. It codes for CSASVVSTEAFF.

The sample holds many counts of this clonotype. This sequence joins TRBV5-1 and TRBJ1-1; 8 bases align to TRBD1. In germline, CDR1 is SGHRS, CDR2 YFSETQ. The CDR3 loop spans 14 amino acids. Trimming cost V 2 bases and J 10 bases; bases outside gene matches: 10. CDR3 coding DNA: TGCGCCAGCAGCTTAGACAGACAGGGGACGGTAGCTTTCTTT. Its protein product is CASSLDRQGTVAFF.

This clonotype was picked up many times. For the CDR3, the DNA is TGTGCCAGCAGCCAAGAAAGGGTGGATCAGCCCCAGCATTTT. Residues: CASSQERVDQPQHF. The chain is built from TRBV3-1 and TRBJ1-5; no clear D gene. With 0 bases removed from V and 5 bases from J, the gap between germline ends came to 8 bases. This CDR3 contains 14 residues. Germline V gives CDR1 LGHDT, CDR2 YNNKEL (reference sequence).

This clonotype was observed at least ten times. The rearrangement uses TRBV5-5 and TRBJ2-7; TRBD1 agrees at 10 bases. The CDR3 loop spans 14 amino acids. From germline, CDR1 is SGHKS and CDR2 YYEKEE (reference sequence). Unmatched junction bases numbered 6, after V lost 9 bases and J lost 0 bases. In DNA form, the CDR3 reads TGTGCCACGAGGAGGACAGGGGGCTCCTACGAGCAGTACTTC. Translation: CATRRTGGSYEQYF.

The sample holds many counts of this clonotype. V gene TRBV28 combines with J gene TRBJ2-4; D is perhaps TRBD1 or TRBD2 (5 bases each). Looked up from germline, CDR1 is MDHEN and CDR2 is SYDVKM. The V gene lost 1 base and the J gene lost 6 bases, with 7 bases spanning the gap. The length of the CDR3 is 13 residues. In DNA, the CDR3 is TGTGCCAGCAGTTTATCAGGGACAAACATTCAGTACTTC. Translation: CASSLSGTNIQYF.

The chain joins TRBV5-1 to TRBJ2-4; 8 bases are a match to TRBD2. With V trimmed by 5 bases and J by 7 bases, 14 bases remained unmatched. Germline V lookup: CDR1 SGHRS, CDR2 YFSETQ. The CDR3 extends over 16 amino acids. CDR3: CASSLSTAGVLNIQYF. The CDR3 DNA is TGCGCCAGCAGTCTAAGCACAGCGGGGGTCCTTAACATTCAGTACTTC.